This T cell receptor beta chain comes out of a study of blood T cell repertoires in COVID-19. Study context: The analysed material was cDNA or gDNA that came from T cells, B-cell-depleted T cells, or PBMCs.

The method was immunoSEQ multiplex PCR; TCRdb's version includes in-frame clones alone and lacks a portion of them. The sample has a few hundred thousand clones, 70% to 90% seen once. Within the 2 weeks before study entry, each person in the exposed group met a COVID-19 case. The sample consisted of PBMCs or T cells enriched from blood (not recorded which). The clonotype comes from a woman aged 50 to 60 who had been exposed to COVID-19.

The CDR3 region has the DNA TGCAGCGTTGGGAGGGGGCAAGGAAATGAAAAACTGTTTTTT. This codes for CSVGRGQGNEKLFF. The genes are TRBV29-1 and TRBJ1-4, with 7 positions matching TRBD1. Germline CDR1 SQVTM, CDR2 ANQGSEA. V dropped 4 bases and J dropped 5; count of bases not matched to a gene: 7. This CDR3 region has 14 residues.